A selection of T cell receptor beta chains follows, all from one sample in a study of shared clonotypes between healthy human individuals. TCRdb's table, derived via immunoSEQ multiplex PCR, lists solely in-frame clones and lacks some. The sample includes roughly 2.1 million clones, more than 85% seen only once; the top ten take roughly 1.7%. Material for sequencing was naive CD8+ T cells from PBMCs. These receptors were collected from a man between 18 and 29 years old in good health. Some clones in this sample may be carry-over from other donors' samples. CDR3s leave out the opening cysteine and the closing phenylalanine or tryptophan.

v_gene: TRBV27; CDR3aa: ASSLGVGGRPDTQY
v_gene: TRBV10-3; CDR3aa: AISEALQGINSPLH
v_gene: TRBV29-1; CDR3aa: SVAEGYEQY
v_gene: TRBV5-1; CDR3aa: ASSPNGEQPQH
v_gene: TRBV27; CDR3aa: ASSYSSYNEQF
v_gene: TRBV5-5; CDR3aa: ASSLTRGLPYEQY
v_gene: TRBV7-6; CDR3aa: ASTATPAGGINEQF
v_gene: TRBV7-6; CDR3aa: ATFAGTSDNEQF
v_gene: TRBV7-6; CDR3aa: ASTLAPLMNTEAF
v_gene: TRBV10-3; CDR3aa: AISVVGTDTQY
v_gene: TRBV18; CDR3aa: ASSPLGEGYT
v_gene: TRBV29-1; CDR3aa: SGQGNYGYT
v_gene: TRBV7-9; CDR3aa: ASSPDPGREKLF
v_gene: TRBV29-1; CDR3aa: SVELWQPTLGNEQF
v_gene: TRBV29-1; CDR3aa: SVDLGSYGYT
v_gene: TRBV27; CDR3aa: ASSLWQGRGNEQF